Shown below are 3 T cell receptor beta chains from a single sample sequenced in a study of cytomegalovirus exposure and HLA in healthy donors. Measured with immunoSEQ multiplex PCR; TCRdb has only the in-frame clones, and not every one. The sample lists approximately 180,000 clones, more than 75% occurring once. What was sequenced was PBMCs. These receptors were obtained from a man in his late teens or twenties in good health and CMV-seropositive.

The chain links TRBV18 to TRBJ2-7, with 7 bases matching TRBD2. The CDR3 spans 13 residues. CDR1 and CDR2 (germline): KGHSH, LQKENI. V trimming: 5 bases; J trimming: 5 bases; junction bases outside the gene matches: 6. CDR3 sequence: CASSTRGGNEQYF. DNA of the CDR3: TGTGCCAGCTCAACTCGGGGAGGGAACGAGCAGTACTTC. The entire variable domain, with the rest obtained from reference TRBV18 and TRBJ2-7, is as follows: NAGVMQNPRHLVRRRGQEARLRCSPMKGHSHVYWYRQLPEEGLKFMVYLQKENIIDESGMPKERFSAEFPKEGPSILRIQQVVRGDSAAYFCASSTRGGNEQYFGPGTRLTVT.

The sample holds a few counts of this clone. The rearrangement links TRBV19 to TRBJ1-2; 7 bases fit TRBD1. The CDR3 extends over 13 amino acids. V dropped 3 bases and J dropped 6; count of bases not matched to a gene: 4. Germline V CDR1 and CDR2: LNHDA, SQIVND (reference sequence). The CDR3 protein is CASSITGADGYTF. The CDR3 DNA is TGTGCCAGTAGTATCACAGGGGCTGATGGCTACACCTTC.

Concerning this clone: Other DNA sequences in this specimen translate into the identical CDR3. The V call is TRBV19, the J call TRBJ2-7; 8 bases match TRBD1. V lost 1 base to trimming and J lost 4 bases; unmatched junction nucleotides: 3. This CDR3 has 14 amino acids. Germline V gene data show CDR1 as LNHDA and CDR2 as SQIVND (reference sequence). The CDR3 DNA reads as TGTGCCAGTAGTATAGGTGGACAGGGTTACGAGCAGTACTTC. Residues: CASSIGGQGYEQYF.